One T cell receptor (beta chain) is described in this entry. These data come from a study of blood T cell repertoires in COVID-19. Whole-study context: Specimens from acute and convalescent COVID-19 originated in the United States, Italy and Spain.

Between the trimmed V and J ends, which lost 6 bases and 3 bases, there was a span of 17 bases. The CDR3 runs to 16 residues. Per germline, CDR1 ENHRY and CDR2 SYGVKD. Per the authors' pipeline: Reference gene primer amplification in the assay estimated nucleated cell counts. Data came from immunoSEQ multiplex PCR; TCRdb stores just in-frame clones and leaves some out. The DNA gave D and trimming, while V, J and clone size come from that table. This sample has around 260,000 clones, with less than 90% found just once. The TCR sequence derives from a man aged 55 to 70 with acute or convalescent COVID-19. The material sequenced was peripheral blood. The V gene is TRBV10-3, the J gene TRBJ2-2; D is possibly TRBD2 (6 bases). The CDR3: CAIRTANSGDTGELFF. The CDR3 bases are TGTGCCATCAGGACTGCTAACTCGGGGGACACCGGGGAGCTGTTTTTT.